This T cell receptor beta chain derives from a study of PD-L1 blockade in urothelial cancer. Overall study: A median about 140,000 T cells were found in blood samples. Regarding the study as a whole: Pretreatment blood TCR clonality under the median forecast improved survival.

The data were produced by immunoSEQ multiplex PCR, yet TCRdb's version contains in-frame clones alone and is incomplete. The data hold over 50,000 clones, with approximately 86% observed a single time. Trimming pared 0 bases from V and 7 bases from J, leaving 23 bases between. Germline assignment: CDR1 SGHRS and CDR2 YFSETQ. This CDR3 is 17 amino acids long. With respect to this clone: Its specificity is not known.

The sequencing here drew on PBMCs, taken around atezolizumab (anti-PD-L1) treatment. This sequence joins TRBV5-1 and TRBJ2-7; tentatively, D is TRBD2 (7 bases). The TCR originated in a man aged 45-60 years with urothelial cancer. CDR3: CASSLAARGGGSGEQYF. The CDR3 DNA follows: TGCGCCAGCAGCTTGGCCGCTAGAGGGGGAGGGTCCGGAGAGCAGTACTTC.